The 28 T cell receptor beta chains given below trace back to one sample, sequenced in a study of stem cell transplantation in POMP-related autoinflammatory disease. Sequencing used immunoSEQ multiplex PCR; TCRdb keeps in-frame clones, though not all of them. The table has over 30,000 clones, just over 85% seen once; the top ten hold under 0.75%. The sample in question was CD4+ T cells from PBMCs, obtained before stem cell transplantation. Receptors were obtained from a human donor with POMP-related autoinflammation and immune dysregulation (PRAID).

The rearrangement joins TRBV4-1 to TRBJ2-7, with 13 positions matching TRBD2. CDR1 and CDR2 from the germline V gene are MGHRA and YSYEKL. The CDR3 is 16 residues long. V shed 4 bases and J 6 bases; nucleotides not matched to a gene: 9. The DNA for the CDR3 is TGCGCCAGCAGCCTCCCCCGGACTAGCGGGAGAGGCGAGCAGTACTTC. It codes for CASSLPRTSGRGEQYF.

The chain employs TRBV29-1 and TRBJ1-3; D unclear. The CDR3 is 13 amino acids. Germline lookup yields CDR1 SQVTM and CDR2 ANQGSEA. V lost 7 bases and J 0 bases, leaving 10 bases between the germline ends. The CDR3 DNA reads TGCAGCGCCGGACGGGACTCTGGAAACACCATATATTTT. It is translated as CSAGRDSGNTIYF.

This chain connects TRBV11-2 to TRBJ2-5; D not resolved. The CDR3 totals 13 residues. CDR1 and CDR2 from the germline V gene are SGHAT and FQNNGV. V was clipped by 3 bases and J by 3 bases, with 8 bases between them. The CDR3 spells CASSLGSEETQYF. The CDR3 nucleotides are TGTGCCAGCAGCTTGGGTTCAGAAGAGACCCAGTACTTC.

This sequence joins TRBV18 and TRBJ2-5; tentative D call: TRBD2 (5 bases). The V end lost 3 bases, the J end lost 1 base, and 12 bases lay between the germline ends. The CDR3 covers 15 residues. Germline CDR1 and CDR2: KGHSH and LQKENI. The CDR3 DNA is TGTGCCAGCTCACCGCGGGTGGTCCTCCAAGAGACCCAGTACTTC. Its protein is CASSPRVVLQETQYF.

This chain joins TRBV5-4 and TRBJ2-7; TRBD1 agrees at 11 bases. V dropped 10 bases and J dropped 3; count of bases not matched to a gene: 6. From germline, CDR1 is SGHNT and CDR2 YYREEE (reference sequence). The CDR3 contains 13 residues. CDR3 amino acids: CASGTGGFYEQYF. In DNA, the CDR3 is TGTGCCTCCGGGACAGGGGGATTCTACGAGCAGTACTTC.

This clone was observed a few times. The chain carries TRBV2 and TRBJ1-1; unclear D gene. Germline V lookup: CDR1 SNHLY, CDR2 FYNNEI. The length of the CDR3 is 12 residues. Deletions cut 6 bases from V and 8 bases from J, with 13 bases between. CDR3 nucleotides: TGTGCCAGCAGCCGTCCCCCTAGGGAAGCTTTCTTT. It codes for CASSRPPREAFF. Full variable domain (outside the CDR3, taken from reference TRBV2 and TRBJ1-1): EPEVTQTPSHQVTQMGQEVILRCVPISNHLYFYWYRQILGQKVEFLVSFYNNEISEKSEIFDDQFSVERPDGSNFTLKIRSTKLEDSAMYFCASSRPPREAFFGQGTRLTVV.

The chain recombines TRBV2 with TRBJ2-2, with D uncertain. V was shortened by 7 bases and J by 1 base, with 7 bases between the two germline ends. Per germline, CDR1 SNHLY and CDR2 FYNNEI. The CDR3 is made up of 13 amino acids. CDR3 nucleotides: TGTGCCAGCACAGACGAGAACACCGGGGAGCTGTTTTTT. Its translation: CASTDENTGELFF.

The gene calls are TRBV9 and TRBJ1-1, with D perhaps matching TRBD1 (6 bases). Per the germline V gene, CDR1 is SGDLS and CDR2 is YYNGEE. This CDR3 comprises 13 residues. V lost 4 bases and J lost 5, with 12 bases in between. The CDR3 bases are TGTGCCAGCAGCAAGGGGGGATGGACTGAAGCTTTCTTT. Encoded protein: CASSKGGWTEAFF.

The chain recombines TRBV15 with TRBJ2-5; D remains unclear. Trimming removed 0 bases from V and 5 bases from J, with 13 bases in between. This CDR3 is 15 amino acids long. CDR1 is LNHNV and CDR2 is YYDKDF in the germline V gene (reference sequence). As DNA, the CDR3 is TGTGCCACCAGCAGAGATAGTGGCGTAATGGAGACCCAGTACTTC. It is translated as CATSRDSGVMETQYF.

The V call is TRBV5-1, the J call TRBJ2-7, with 7 bases matching TRBD1. V was clipped by 0 bases and J by 1 base; unmatched bases: 4. The CDR3 extends over 15 amino acids. CDR1 SGHRS and CDR2 YFSETQ come from the germline V gene. The CDR3 reads CASSLGQGKSYEQYF. Written as DNA, the CDR3 is TGCGCCAGCAGCTTGGGACAGGGCAAATCCTACGAGCAGTACTTC.

This chain uses TRBV7-9 with TRBJ2-7; D tentatively fits TRBD1 or TRBD2 (5 bases each). The length of the CDR3 is 14 residues. V was trimmed by 2 bases and J by 6 bases, leaving 14 bases between them. Germline lookup yields CDR1 SEHNR and CDR2 FQNEAQ (reference sequence). This CDR3 is CASSLSQGVLEQYF. DNA for the CDR3: TGTGCCAGCAGCTTAAGTCAGGGAGTACTCGAGCAGTACTTC.

The chain combines TRBV6-1 with TRBJ1-4; 9 bases fit TRBD1. The CDR3 is 13 residues long. Germline V CDR1 and CDR2: MNHNS, SASEGT. With V trimmed by 7 bases and J by 8 bases, 5 bases remained unmatched. The CDR3 coding sequence is TGTGCCAGCACCGGGACAGGGAGGGAAAAACTGTTTTTT. It yields the protein CASTGTGREKLFF.

The V and J genes are TRBV10-1 and TRBJ2-3; the D gene is possibly TRBD2 (6 bases). CDR3 length: 13 amino acids. Germline values: CDR1 WNHNN, CDR2 SYGVQD (reference sequence). Trimming pared 3 bases from V and 2 bases from J, leaving 6 bases between. CDR3 sequence reads: CASSELATDTQYF. The CDR3 nucleotides are TGCGCCAGCAGTGAACTAGCCACAGATACGCAGTATTTT.

CDR3 region: CASSILGEGYGYTF. The CDR3 nucleotides are TGTGCCAGTAGTATCCTCGGGGAGGGCTATGGCTACACCTTC. The genes are TRBV19 and TRBJ1-2; D is unresolved. CDR3 length: 14 amino acids. Germline CDR1 LNHDA, CDR2 SQIVND (reference sequence). The germline V and J ends were trimmed by 3 bases and 4 bases, with 12 bases remaining between them.

The rearrangement uses TRBV9 and TRBJ2-3; 12 bases map to TRBD2. The CDR3 covers 16 residues. Germline CDR1 reads SGDLS; CDR2 reads YYNGEE. The junction had 6 bases not matched to a gene; V was cut back by 4 bases and J by 3 bases. CDR3 sequence: CASSSASGRVTDTQYF. DNA of the CDR3: TGTGCCAGCAGCTCAGCTAGCGGGAGGGTGACAGATACGCAGTATTTT.

In this sample, this clone turned up a few times. The chain links TRBV28 to TRBJ1-3, with D possibly TRBD1 on 6 matching bases. CDR3 size: 15 residues. The V end was cut by 1 base, the J end by 1 base, with 8 bases between. Germline values: CDR1 MDHEN, CDR2 SYDVKM. The CDR3 sequence is CASSLLDRSGNTIYF. The CDR3 DNA sequence: TGTGCCAGCAGTTTATTAGACAGGTCTGGAAACACCATATATTTT.

V is TRBV4-1 and J is TRBJ1-1, with 10 bases lining up with TRBD1. Unmatched junction bases numbered 5, after V lost 4 bases and J lost 0 bases. The CDR3 spans 16 residues. The V gene's germline CDR1 is MGHRA and CDR2 YSYEKL. The CDR3 sequence is CASSREDRGLNTEAFF. CDR3 nucleotide sequence: TGCGCCAGCAGCCGCGAAGACAGGGGGCTGAACACTGAAGCTTTCTTT.

The chain couples TRBV18 to TRBJ2-1; weak D call: TRBD2 (5 bases). V was shortened by 5 bases and J by 7 bases, with 18 bases between the two germline ends. This CDR3 spans 15 amino acids. Germline CDR1 KGHSH, CDR2 LQKENI. The DNA for the CDR3 is TGTGCCAGCTCAGTGGGAATAACTGGAGGTAATGAGCAGTTCTTC. As protein: CASSVGITGGNEQFF.

The V call is TRBV6-4, the J call TRBJ2-3; tentative D call: TRBD1 (5 bases). This CDR3 has 15 residues. Trimming took off 4 bases at V and 1 base at J, with 12 bases between the two ends. Germline V gene lookup returns CDR1 MRHNA and CDR2 SNTAGT. As DNA, the CDR3 is TGTGCCAGCAGTGTCTCAGGGTTTGGCACAGATACGCAGTATTTT. Amino acid sequence: CASSVSGFGTDTQYF.

The gene calls are TRBV29-1 and TRBJ1-1; maybe TRBD1 (5 bases). Germline loops: CDR1 SQVTM, CDR2 ANQGSEA. The CDR3 sequence is 15 residues long. V was pared by 3 bases and J by 4 bases, with 18 bases between. CDR3 sequence (DNA): TGCAGCGTTGACCCGCATCACTACAGGTCCACTGAAGCTTTCTTT. Protein product: CSVDPHHYRSTEAFF.

The gene calls are TRBV30 and TRBJ2-6; D call uncertain. The CDR3 totals 15 residues. From germline, CDR1 is GTSNPN and CDR2 SVGIG (reference sequence). The V gene lost 0 bases and the J gene lost 2 bases, with 8 bases spanning the gap. In nucleotides, the CDR3 is TGTGCCTGGAGTGTTAGGGTCCCTGGGGCCAACGTCCTGACTTTC. Its translation: CAWSVRVPGANVLTF.

The rearrangement joins TRBV5-6 to TRBJ1-5; 10 bases agree with TRBD1. Losses at the gene ends were 5 bases for V and 0 bases for J; bases not matched to a gene: 11. The CDR3 sequence is 18 residues long. Germline lookup yields CDR1 SGHDT and CDR2 YYEEEE. This CDR3 is CASRSGQGTHYSNQPQHF. In nucleotides, the CDR3 is TGTGCCAGCAGATCGGGACAGGGGACGCATTATAGCAATCAGCCCCAGCATTTT.

This chain joins TRBV19 and TRBJ1-1; 9 bases line up with TRBD1. There are 13 residues in the CDR3. The trim removed 6 bases at V and 5 bases at J, leaving 4 bases unmatched. CDR1 is LNHDA, CDR2 SQIVND, per germline (reference sequence). CDR3: CASSRQGETEAFF. CDR3 DNA sequence: TGTGCCAGTAGCCGACAGGGGGAAACTGAAGCTTTCTTT.

The chain uses TRBV10-2 and TRBJ2-7; D might be TRBD2 (5 bases). CDR3 length: 13 residues. Germline V gives CDR1 WSHSY, CDR2 SAAADI. Trimming stripped 2 bases from V and 5 bases from J, with 10 bases between. CDR3 sequence: CASSETVGNEQYF. In DNA, the CDR3 is TGCGCCAGCAGTGAGACGGTCGGGAACGAGCAGTACTTC.

V is TRBV13 and J is TRBJ1-2; 8 nucleotides match TRBD1. The CDR3 covers 19 residues. J lost 3 bases, V lost 3 bases, and 18 bases had no gene match. CDR1 and CDR2 from the germline V gene are PRHDT and FYEKMQ (reference sequence). The CDR3 loop reads CASSFIRRGRPGYDYGYTF. The CDR3 DNA reads TGTGCCAGCAGCTTCATTCGCAGGGGGCGCCCGGGATATGACTATGGCTACACCTTC. Combining the CDR3 with reference TRBV13 and TRBJ1-2 gives the whole variable domain AAGVIQSPRHLIKEKRETATLKCYPIPRHDTVYWYQQGPGQDPQFLISFYEKMQSDKGSIPDRFSAQQFSDYHSELNMSSLELGDSALYFCASSFIRRGRPGYDYGYTFGSGTRLTVV.

The chain employs TRBV19 and TRBJ2-7, with 10 bases that match TRBD1. Germline trimming cut 0 bases from V and 1 base from J; bases unmatched to any gene: 0. Germline V lookup: CDR1 LNHDA, CDR2 SQIVND (reference sequence). The CDR3 spans 15 residues. This chain's CDR3 is CASSIEGQGSYEQYF. The DNA for the CDR3 is TGTGCCAGTAGTATAGAGGGACAGGGGTCCTACGAGCAGTACTTC. Full variable domain (rest looked up from reference TRBV19 and TRBJ2-7): DGGITQSPKYLFRKEGQNVTLSCEQNLNHDAMYWYRQDPGQGLRLIYYSQIVNDFQKGDIAEGYSVSREKKESFPLTVTSAQKNPTAFYLCASSIEGQGSYEQYFGPGTRLTVT.

The J gene is TRBJ1-4, the V gene TRBV19; D is unclear. The CDR3 spans 15 residues. CDR1 and CDR2 (germline): LNHDA, SQIVND (reference sequence). V gave up 2 bases and J gave up 0 bases, with 7 bases separating them. This chain's CDR3 is CASSIQRATNEKLFF. As DNA, the CDR3 is TGTGCCAGTAGTATACAGCGTGCAACTAATGAAAAACTGTTTTTT.

This chain joins TRBV19 and TRBJ2-5; 10 nucleotides line up with TRBD1. The V segment lost 5 bases and the J segment 5 bases; nucleotides outside the gene matches: 2. Germline values: CDR1 LNHDA, CDR2 SQIVND (reference sequence). There are 13 residues in the CDR3. The CDR3: CASSPGQGETQYF. CDR3 nucleotide sequence: TGTGCCAGTAGTCCGGGACAGGGGGAGACCCAGTACTTC. The whole variable domain, filled in from reference TRBV19 and TRBJ2-5, reads DGGITQSPKYLFRKEGQNVTLSCEQNLNHDAMYWYRQDPGQGLRLIYYSQIVNDFQKGDIAEGYSVSREKKESFPLTVTSAQKNPTAFYLCASSPGQGETQYFGPGTRLLVL.